The 27 T cell receptor beta chains given below trace back to one sample, sequenced in a study of blood T cell repertoires in COVID-19. Measured with immunoSEQ multiplex PCR; TCRdb has only the in-frame clones, and not every one. The repertoire includes about 42,000 clones, more than 90% of them detected once, and roughly 5.2% sits in the top ten. Sample: peripheral blood. All receptors come from a human donor in a cohort sampled during active COVID-19.

V and J are TRBV6-4 and TRBJ1-2; TRBD1 matches 11 bases. Germline lookup yields CDR1 MRHNA and CDR2 SNTAGT. J was trimmed by 7 bases and V by 0 bases; bases with no gene match: 4. The CDR3 contains 15 residues. In DNA form, the CDR3 reads TGTGCCAGCAGTGACTCCGGGACAGGGGGTCGTGGCTACACCTTC. Residues: CASSDSGTGGRGYTF.

In DNA form, the CDR3 reads TGTGCCAGCAGCTTAGATCACGAGGCGGGCACAGATACGCAGTATTTT. It is translated as CASSLDHEAGTDTQYF. The rearrangement links TRBV7-8 to TRBJ2-3; D unresolved. V lost 1 base to trimming and J lost 1 base, with 12 bases between them. Germline lookup yields CDR1 SGHVS and CDR2 FQNEAQ. The CDR3 is made up of 16 amino acids.

The chain employs TRBV30 and TRBJ1-6; 10 bases are a match to TRBD1. Germline lookup yields CDR1 GTSNPN and CDR2 SVGIG (reference sequence). V lost 4 bases to trimming and J lost 5 bases; unmatched junction nucleotides: 2. This CDR3 spans 14 amino acids. The CDR3 spells CAWTDRGDNSPLHF. CDR3 sequence (DNA): TGTGCCTGGACGGACAGGGGGGATAATTCACCCCTCCACTTT.

The table lists this clone with a count of one. V usage is TRBV6-2 or TRBV6-3 and J usage is TRBJ1-2; TRBD1 agrees at 7 bases. In germline, CDR1 is MNHEY, CDR2 SVGEGT. The CDR3 length is 16 residues. J lost 0 bases, V lost 2 bases, and 6 bases had no gene match. CDR3 region: CASSYRSGQTNYGYTF. The CDR3 nucleotides read TGTGCCAGCAGTTACAGGTCGGGACAGACTAACTATGGCTACACCTTC.

The sample holds a few counts of this clone. DNA of the CDR3: TGTGCCAGCAGCTTATCCCCCGCAGGGATTTCTGGAAACACCATATATTTT. Protein sequence: CASSLSPAGISGNTIYF. V gene TRBV7-6 combines with J gene TRBJ1-3; TRBD1 is a possible D gene (5 bases). CDR1 is SGHVS and CDR2 is FNYEAQ in the germline V gene. Trimming left V 2 bases short and J 1 base short, with 15 bases between. CDR3 length equals 17 residues.

The genes are TRBV11-2 and TRBJ2-1; a weak D match, TRBD2 (7 bases). V gave up 5 bases and J gave up 5 bases, with 22 bases separating them. The CDR3 spans 17 residues. CDR1 and CDR2 from the germline V gene are SGHAT and FQNNGV. The CDR3 region has the DNA TGTGCCAGCAGCCGGTTCCGAACGGGGGGACAAAACAATGAGCAGTTCTTC. Its translation: CASSRFRTGGQNNEQFF.

The CDR3 region is CASSQVAVMYNEQFF. Here the CDR3 DNA reads TGCGCCAGCAGCCAAGTGGCGGTGATGTACAATGAGCAGTTCTTC. The V gene is TRBV4-3, the J gene TRBJ2-1, with D unresolved. The germline V and J ends were trimmed by 1 base and 4 bases, with 11 bases remaining between them. Germline V gene sequence: CDR1 LGHNA, CDR2 YSLEER. The CDR3 is 15 amino acids.

V gene TRBV4-1 combines with J gene TRBJ1-6; 8 nucleotides match TRBD1. In germline, CDR1 is MGHRA, CDR2 YSYEKL. The CDR3 totals 17 residues. The trim removed 2 bases at V and 7 bases at J, leaving 10 bases unmatched. CDR3: CASSQSTGVRLNSPLHF. The CDR3, as DNA: TGCGCCAGCAGCCAATCGACAGGGGTAAGGTTGAATTCACCCCTCCACTTT.

CDR3 amino acids: CASSQSSVGEQYF. The CDR3 DNA reads as TGTGCCAGCAGCCAATCATCTGTCGGCGAGCAGTACTTC. The chain employs TRBV14 and TRBJ2-7; D remains unclear. The V and J ends lost 2 bases and 6 bases respectively, with 11 bases between them. The CDR3 is made up of 13 amino acids. Per germline, CDR1 SGHDN and CDR2 FVKESK.

The V gene is TRBV30, the J gene TRBJ1-2; D perhaps matches TRBD1 (5 bases). Germline-derived CDR1 and CDR2 are GTSNPN and SVGIG (reference sequence). V was clipped by 4 bases and J by 4 bases, with 16 bases between them. The CDR3 spans 14 residues. The CDR3 here is CAWNPAPGGYGYTF. The CDR3 DNA sequence: TGTGCCTGGAATCCGGCACCGGGGGGCTATGGCTACACCTTC.

The chain couples TRBV6-5 to TRBJ2-5; 7 bases match TRBD2. V was clipped by 10 bases and J by 5 bases; unmatched bases: 13. CDR1 and CDR2 from the germline V gene are MNHEY and SVGAGI. This CDR3 has 14 amino acids. CDR3 region: CATRSRGVWETQYF. CDR3 sequence (DNA): TGTGCCACCCGATCACGGGGGGTTTGGGAGACCCAGTACTTC.

The chain has TRBV6-2 or TRBV6-3 and TRBJ2-7, with 16 bases matching TRBD2. This CDR3 has 17 residues. From germline, CDR1 is MNHEY and CDR2 SVGEGT. The J segment lost 9 bases and the V segment lost 6 bases, leaving 14 bases of the junction unmatched. CDR3 DNA sequence: TGTGCCAGCAGCTTGGGACTAGCGGGAGGGCCACGTCCGGTGCAGTACTTC. This translates into CASSLGLAGGPRPVQYF.

This clone showed up just once. V is TRBV3-1 (or the pseudogene TRBV3-2) and J is TRBJ1-6, with 9 nucleotides matching TRBD1. CDR1 and CDR2 (germline): LGHDT, YNNKEL (reference sequence). The V gene end was trimmed by 1 base and the J gene end by 15 bases; junction bases not matched to a gene: 10. The CDR3 sequence is 15 residues long. This CDR3 is CASSQGGTGSRILHF. The CDR3 coding sequence is TGTGCCAGCAGCCAAGGGGGGACAGGGTCTAGGATCCTCCACTTT.

The chain carries TRBV4-1 and TRBJ1-4; D might be TRBD1 (6 bases). This CDR3 has 20 residues. Trimming took off 4 bases at V and 0 bases at J, with 24 bases between the two ends. CDR1 and CDR2 (germline): MGHRA, YSYEKL. Here the CDR3 reads CASSPREFVQGHSTNEKLFF. In nucleotides, the CDR3 is TGCGCCAGCAGCCCCCGAGAATTCGTACAGGGCCACTCAACTAATGAAAAACTGTTTTTT.

V is TRBV5-1 and J is TRBJ1-1; 7 bases align to TRBD1. This CDR3 is 14 amino acids long. V was clipped by 3 bases and J by 8 bases; unmatched bases: 10. Germline V gene data show CDR1 as SGHRS and CDR2 as YFSETQ. The DNA of the CDR3 is TGCGCCAGCAGCTCGGAAGGAGGGGGCGTAGAAGCTTTCTTT. This translates into CASSSEGGGVEAFF.

In its sample, this clone was seen a few times. The V call is TRBV7-9, the J call TRBJ1-6; the match to TRBD1 covers 7 bases. Germline lookup yields CDR1 SEHNR and CDR2 FQNEAQ (reference sequence). This CDR3 has 15 amino acids. Trimming removed 4 bases from V and 5 bases from J; junction bases left unmatched: 5. CDR3 bases: TGTGCCAGCAGCTCAGTACAGGGGAATAATTCACCCCTCCACTTT. Translated: CASSSVQGNNSPLHF.

The table lists this clone with a count of one. The chain joins TRBV19 to TRBJ2-1, with 7 positions matching TRBD2. The trim removed 5 bases at V and 2 bases at J, leaving 9 bases unmatched. In germline, CDR1 is LNHDA, CDR2 SQIVND (reference sequence). The CDR3 is 16 residues long. The CDR3 DNA reads TGTGCCAGTAGTGTGCGGGGGACCGATACCTACAATGAGCAGTTCTTC. Its translation is CASSVRGTDTYNEQFF.

J is TRBJ2-1 and V is TRBV19; 8 bases agree with TRBD1. The germline V gene encodes CDR1 LNHDA and CDR2 SQIVND (reference sequence). The ends lost 7 bases at V and 1 base at J; junction bases unmatched: 6. This CDR3 region has 15 residues. CDR3 amino acids: CASTDRGNSYNEQFF. The DNA for the CDR3 is TGTGCCAGTACAGACAGGGGTAATTCCTACAATGAGCAGTTCTTC.

This clone was picked up one time. The chain has TRBV20-1 and TRBJ2-7; maybe TRBD2 (6 bases). The CDR3 is made up of 12 amino acids. The germline gives CDR1 DFQATT, CDR2 SNEGSKA (reference sequence). V lost 3 bases to trimming and J lost 8 bases, with 14 bases between them. DNA for the CDR3: TGCAGTGCTAGTCTCGGGAGCTCCCAGCAGTACTTC. It specifies CSASLGSSQQYF.

V is TRBV5-1 and J is TRBJ2-2; D possibly corresponds to TRBD2 (5 bases). Germline V gene sequence: CDR1 SGHRS, CDR2 YFSETQ. CDR3 length: 13 residues. The ends were cut back, 6 bases at V and 0 bases at J, with 6 bases in the middle. The CDR3 reads CASIATNTGELFF. The DNA of the CDR3 is TGCGCCAGCATAGCGACGAACACCGGGGAGCTGTTTTTT.

A word on this clone: Its ends do not fully match the called genes, so a read error is possible. The chain carries TRBV19 and TRBJ2-7; D ambiguous. This CDR3 has 14 residues. Looked up from germline, CDR1 is LNHDA and CDR2 is SQIVND (reference sequence). The CDR3 DNA is TGTGCCAGTAGTATAACAGTTACCTCCGACGAGCAGTACTTC. As protein: CASSITVTSDEQYF.

J is TRBJ1-6 and V is TRBV18; D may be TRBD1 (6 bases). The V gene lost 0 bases and the J gene lost 3 bases, with 18 bases spanning the gap. This CDR3 comprises 19 residues. Germline lookup yields CDR1 KGHSH and CDR2 LQKENI. The CDR3 DNA reads as TGTGCCAGCTCACCACCGGATGGCAGGGGTTGCTTCTATAATTCACCCCTCCACTTT. Translated: CASSPPDGRGCFYNSPLHF. The complete variable domain, with remaining parts taken from reference TRBV18 and TRBJ1-6, reads NAGVMQNPRHLVRRRGQEARLRCSPMKGHSHVYWYRQLPEEGLKFMVYLQKENIIDESGMPKERFSAEFPKEGPSILRIQQVVRGDSAAYFCASSPPDGRGCFYNSPLHFGNGTRLTVT.

V is TRBV2 and J is TRBJ1-4, with 8 bases that match TRBD1. Germline loops: CDR1 SNHLY, CDR2 FYNNEI. Trimming removed 7 bases from V and 7 bases from J; junction bases left unmatched: 14. CDR3 length equals 16 residues. The CDR3 DNA reads as TGTGCCAGCACTCCGGTGGCAGGGGGCAAGGGTGAAAAACTGTTTTTT. Translation: CASTPVAGGKGEKLFF.

V gene TRBV2 combines with J gene TRBJ2-2; TRBD2 is a possible D gene (6 bases). The CDR3 loop spans 14 amino acids. CDR1 is SNHLY, CDR2 FYNNEI, per germline. Deletions cut 6 bases from V and 8 bases from J, with 16 bases between. The DNA of the CDR3 is TGTGCCAGCAGGGCCGACCTGGAGGGGGGGGAGCTGTTTTTT. Amino acid sequence: CASRADLEGGELFF.

V usage is TRBV11-2 and J usage is TRBJ2-1; a weak D match, TRBD2 (5 bases). Per germline, CDR1 SGHAT and CDR2 FQNNGV. V lost 0 bases and J lost 0, with 12 bases in between. CDR3 length equals 17 residues. CDR3 protein: CASSLELRLASYNEQFF. The CDR3 nucleotides read TGTGCCAGCAGCTTAGAATTACGGCTAGCCTCCTACAATGAGCAGTTCTTC.

The chain recombines TRBV3-1 (or the pseudogene TRBV3-2) with TRBJ2-7; 7 bases are a match to TRBD1. The germline V gene encodes CDR1 LGHDT and CDR2 YNNKEL (reference sequence). There are 15 residues in the CDR3. After removal of 6 bases from V and 4 bases from J, the junction contained 12 bases not matched to a gene. The CDR3 spells CASSPGGLTGYEQYF. The CDR3 DNA reads as TGTGCCAGCAGTCCAGGGGGTTTAACCGGTTACGAGCAGTACTTC.

V and J are TRBV4-3 and TRBJ2-5; the match to TRBD2 covers 8 bases. V shed 1 base, J shed 1 base, and the junction held 2 bases outside the gene matches. From germline, CDR1 is LGHNA and CDR2 YSLEER. The CDR3 sequence is 15 residues long. CDR3 nucleotide sequence: TGCGCCAGCAGCCAAGTAACTAGCGGCCAAGAGACCCAGTACTTC. Translated: CASSQVTSGQETQYF.